Listed here are 23 T cell receptor beta chains from one sample, sequenced in a study of blood T cell repertoires in COVID-19. Method: immunoSEQ multiplex PCR; TCRdb's copy keeps in-frame clones and lacks some. The repertoire has 100,000 or so clones, under 95% of them found once; the top ten carry 3% to 4.5%. Sequencing input: peripheral blood. The source is a woman between 45 and 65 years old in a cohort sampled during active COVID-19.

V gene TRBV3-1 (or the pseudogene TRBV3-2) combines with J gene TRBJ2-4, with 9 bases fitting TRBD1. The CDR3 has 14 residues. The germline V gene encodes CDR1 LGHDT and CDR2 YNNKEL (reference sequence). Germline trimming cut 3 bases from V and 7 bases from J; bases unmatched to any gene: 4. CDR3 bases: TGTGCCAGCAGCCACCGGACAGGGGCTAACATTCAGTACTTC. This gives the protein CASSHRTGANIQYF.

The J gene is TRBJ1-2, the V gene TRBV6-5, with 8 nucleotides matching TRBD1. Germline assignment: CDR1 MNHEY and CDR2 SVGAGI. The CDR3 contains 14 residues. The junction had 5 bases not matched to a gene; V was cut back by 6 bases and J by 2 bases. CDR3 sequence (DNA): TGTGCCAGCAGACGACAGGGGACAAACTATGGCTACACCTTC. Protein: CASRRQGTNYGYTF.

J is TRBJ2-1 and V is TRBV6-1; 12 bases line up with TRBD2. V lost 4 bases to trimming and J lost 4 bases; unmatched junction nucleotides: 8. The CDR3 runs 17 residues. Germline V gene data show CDR1 as MNHNS and CDR2 as SASEGT. The CDR3 DNA is TGTGCCAGCAGTGTTGCTAGCGGGGGGGCAGTTTACAATGAGCAGTTCTTC. Translating gives CASSVASGGAVYNEQFF.

The chain couples TRBV5-1 to TRBJ2-5; no reliable D call. The length of the CDR3 is 16 residues. Germline values: CDR1 SGHRS, CDR2 YFSETQ. Between the trimmed V and J ends, which lost 4 bases and 4 bases, there was a span of 20 bases. The CDR3 nucleotides read TGCGCCAGCAGCAAAATCTCTGTGGGCAACTCAGAGACCCAGTACTTC. Translation: CASSKISVGNSETQYF. Full variable domain (remainder filled in from reference TRBV5-1 and TRBJ2-5): KAGVTQTPRYLIKTRGQQVTLSCSPISGHRSVSWYQQTPGQGLQFLFEYFSETQRNKGNFPGRFSGRQFSNSRSEMNVSTLELGDSALYLCASSKISVGNSETQYFGPGTRLLVL.

The V gene is TRBV6-5, the J gene TRBJ2-5; 9 bases map to TRBD1. V was clipped by 6 bases and J by 5 bases; unmatched bases: 4. This CDR3 contains 13 residues. Germline values: CDR1 MNHEY, CDR2 SVGAGI. The CDR3 sequence is CASSYRGRETQYF. The CDR3 DNA reads TGTGCCAGCAGCTACAGGGGGCGGGAGACCCAGTACTTC.

This clone has a handful of counts. The chain joins TRBV4-1 to TRBJ2-1; 13 bases fit TRBD2. The germline V gene has CDR1 MGHRA and CDR2 YSYEKL. V lost 4 bases, J lost 0 bases, and 15 bases stayed unmatched. The CDR3 totals 21 residues. CDR3 DNA: TGCGCCAGCAGCCCATTTAGGACCGGGACTAGCGGGATAAGCTCCTACAATGAGCAGTTCTTC. It translates to CASSPFRTGTSGISSYNEQFF.

The chain recombines TRBV7-6 with TRBJ2-5; 9 nucleotides align to TRBD1. The germline gives CDR1 SGHVS, CDR2 FNYEAQ. After removal of 5 bases from V and 5 bases from J, the junction contained 12 bases not matched to a gene. The CDR3 has 16 amino acids. DNA of the CDR3: TGTGCCAGCAGCCCAAGGACAGGGGTTTGGACCGAGACCCAGTACTTC. Translating gives CASSPRTGVWTETQYF. The full variable domain, its missing parts supplied by reference TRBV7-6 and TRBJ2-5, is GAGVSQSPRYKVTKRGQDVALRCDPISGHVSLYWYRQALGQGPEFLTYFNYEAQQDKSGLPNDRFSAERPEGSISTLTIQRTEQRDSAMYRCASSPRTGVWTETQYFGPGTRLLVL.

V is TRBV28 and J is TRBJ2-7; 14 positions match TRBD2. In germline, CDR1 is MDHEN, CDR2 SYDVKM. The CDR3 sequence is 16 residues long. V gave up 4 bases and J gave up 4 bases; unmatched junction bases: 6. CDR3 bases: TGTGCCAGCAGTTCTCCCGGGACTAGCGGGGGTTACGAGCAGTACTTC. It specifies CASSSPGTSGGYEQYF.

The chain carries TRBV6-5 and TRBJ1-3; 7 bases are shared with TRBD1. The CDR3 runs 15 residues. Germline trimming cut 6 bases from V and 0 bases from J; bases unmatched to any gene: 5. The germline CDR1 and CDR2 sequences are MNHEY and SVGAGI. In DNA form, the CDR3 reads TGTGCCAGCAGGAGACAGGGCCTCTCTGGAAACACCATATATTTT. This translates into CASRRQGLSGNTIYF.

This rearrangement joins TRBV11-3 to TRBJ2-1; 11 nucleotides agree with TRBD2. The CDR3 totals 15 residues. V gave up 4 bases and J gave up 4 bases; unmatched junction bases: 3. Germline CDR1 is SGHNT and CDR2 is YENEEA. The CDR3 DNA is TGTGCCAGCAGCTCCGGGACTAGCGGATACAATGAGCAGTTCTTC. The encoded protein is CASSSGTSGYNEQFF.

V and J are TRBV4-1 and TRBJ1-2, with unresolved D. This CDR3 comprises 18 residues. Germline values: CDR1 MGHRA, CDR2 YSYEKL. V dropped 0 bases and J dropped 4 bases, with 21 bases sitting between them. CDR3 protein: CASSQEATLSTSGYGYTF. The CDR3 nucleotides read TGCGCCAGCAGCCAAGAGGCCACCCTTTCTACCTCGGGCTATGGCTACACCTTC.

CDR3 bases: TGTGCCAGCAGCTCTTGGACTGACCTACTCGAGCAGTACTTC. Protein product: CASSSWTDLLEQYF. This chain links TRBV5-5 with TRBJ2-7, with D possibly being TRBD2 (5 bases). The germline gives CDR1 SGHKS, CDR2 YYEKEE (reference sequence). CDR3 length: 14 amino acids. The ends were cut back, 3 bases at V and 6 bases at J, with 16 bases in the middle.

The J gene is TRBJ1-3, the V gene TRBV7-8; possibly TRBD1 for D (6 bases). Trimming shortened V by 5 bases and J by 0 bases, and 14 bases separated the two germline ends. The length of the CDR3 is 16 residues. Per the germline V gene, CDR1 is SGHVS and CDR2 is FQNEAQ. CDR3 loop: CASSPGGRFSGNTIYF. CDR3 in DNA: TGTGCCAGCAGCCCGGGGGGCCGTTTCTCTGGAAACACCATATATTTT.

In its sample, this clone was seen once. The CDR3 loop reads CASSVQGNTNTGELFF. The CDR3 DNA sequence: TGTGCCAGTAGCGTACAGGGAAATACGAACACCGGGGAGCTGTTTTTT. This chain connects TRBV19 to TRBJ2-2; D may be TRBD1 (6 bases). The length of the CDR3 is 16 residues. Germline V gene data show CDR1 as LNHDA and CDR2 as SQIVND (reference sequence). V shed 6 bases and J shed 0 bases, with 14 bases lying between them.

The V call is TRBV19, the J call TRBJ2-1; 9 bases align to TRBD1. The V gene's germline CDR1 is LNHDA and CDR2 SQIVND (reference sequence). The J segment lost 6 bases and the V segment lost 6 bases, leaving 9 bases of the junction unmatched. This CDR3 has 15 amino acids. The chain's CDR3 is CASSTHRGLSNEQFF. In nucleotides, the CDR3 is TGTGCCAGTAGCACCCACAGGGGGCTAAGCAATGAGCAGTTCTTC.

This chain joins TRBV30 and TRBJ2-5, with D possibly TRBD1 on 5 matching bases. The CDR3 sequence is 13 residues long. V lost 0 bases, J lost 2 bases, and 7 bases lay in between. The germline V gene encodes CDR1 GTSNPN and CDR2 SVGIG (reference sequence). The CDR3 sequence is CAWSVGAQETQYF. The DNA for the CDR3 is TGTGCCTGGAGTGTTGGGGCTCAAGAGACCCAGTACTTC.

The genes are TRBV10-3 and TRBJ1-2; TRBD1 might be the D (5 bases). CDR3 size: 16 residues. Germline CDR1 reads ENHRY; CDR2 reads SYGVKD. Trimming stripped 0 bases from V and 6 bases from J, with 17 bases between. CDR3 residues: CAISESYGRATDGYTF. DNA for the CDR3: TGTGCCATCAGTGAGTCTTACGGCAGGGCAACCGATGGCTACACCTTC.

This clone appeared once. J is TRBJ1-1 and V is TRBV6-5; 8 positions match TRBD1. The CDR3 is 14 amino acids. With V trimmed by 2 bases and J by 4 bases, 3 bases remained unmatched. Germline CDR1 is MNHEY and CDR2 is SVGAGI. CDR3 DNA: TGTGCCAGCAGTTACGGACAGGGAGGCACTGAAGCTTTCTTT. Encoded protein: CASSYGQGGTEAFF.

This CDR3 reads CASRSDRVYGYTF. CDR3 nucleotides: TGTGCCAGCAGGTCAGACAGAGTCTATGGCTACACCTTC. This chain links TRBV6-5 with TRBJ1-2; a possible D gene is TRBD1 (5 bases). CDR3 length equals 13 residues. CDR1 is MNHEY and CDR2 is SVGAGI in the germline V gene. V lost 6 bases and J 4 bases, leaving 12 bases between the germline ends.

This chain links TRBV5-4 with TRBJ2-3; 8 positions agree with TRBD2. CDR3 length equals 16 residues. J was trimmed by 2 bases and V by 4 bases; bases with no gene match: 9. Germline V lookup: CDR1 SGHNT, CDR2 YYREEE (reference sequence). CDR3 region: CASSPGLAGPTDTQYF. The CDR3 DNA reads as TGTGCCAGCAGCCCCGGCCTAGCGGGTCCCACAGATACGCAGTATTTT.

This chain connects TRBV28 to TRBJ2-7; the D gene is possibly TRBD1 (6 bases). Trimming pared 4 bases from V and 3 bases from J, leaving 16 bases between. This CDR3 is built from 15 residues. Germline CDR1 is MDHEN and CDR2 is SYDVKM. CDR3 sequence reads: CASSSPRTEGYEQYF. DNA for the CDR3: TGTGCCAGCAGTTCCCCACGGACAGAAGGCTACGAGCAGTACTTC. The complete variable domain, with remaining parts taken from reference TRBV28 and TRBJ2-7, reads DVKVTQSSRYLVKRTGEKVFLECVQDMDHENMFWYRQDPGLGLRLIYFSYDVKMKEKGDIPEGYSVSREKKERFSLILESASTNQTSMYLCASSSPRTEGYEQYFGPGTRLTVT.

In this sample, this clone turned up once. The V call is TRBV11-2, the J call TRBJ2-7; 9 bases map to TRBD2. The CDR3 is 15 residues long. After removal of 2 bases from V and 2 bases from J, the junction contained 4 bases not matched to a gene. Germline V lookup: CDR1 SGHAT, CDR2 FQNNGV. The CDR3 coding sequence is TGTGCCAGCAGCTTACAGGCGGGGGGGACCTACGAGCAGTACTTC. Translated: CASSLQAGGTYEQYF.

The J gene is TRBJ2-1, the V gene TRBV10-3; TRBD1 aligns across 7 bases. In germline, CDR1 is ENHRY, CDR2 SYGVKD. J gave up 5 bases and V 2 bases, and 6 bases lay outside the gene matches. The CDR3 spans 15 residues. CDR3 sequence (DNA): TGTGCCATCAGTGAGACAGGGACAGATAACAATGAGCAGTTCTTC. The encoded protein is CAISETGTDNNEQFF.